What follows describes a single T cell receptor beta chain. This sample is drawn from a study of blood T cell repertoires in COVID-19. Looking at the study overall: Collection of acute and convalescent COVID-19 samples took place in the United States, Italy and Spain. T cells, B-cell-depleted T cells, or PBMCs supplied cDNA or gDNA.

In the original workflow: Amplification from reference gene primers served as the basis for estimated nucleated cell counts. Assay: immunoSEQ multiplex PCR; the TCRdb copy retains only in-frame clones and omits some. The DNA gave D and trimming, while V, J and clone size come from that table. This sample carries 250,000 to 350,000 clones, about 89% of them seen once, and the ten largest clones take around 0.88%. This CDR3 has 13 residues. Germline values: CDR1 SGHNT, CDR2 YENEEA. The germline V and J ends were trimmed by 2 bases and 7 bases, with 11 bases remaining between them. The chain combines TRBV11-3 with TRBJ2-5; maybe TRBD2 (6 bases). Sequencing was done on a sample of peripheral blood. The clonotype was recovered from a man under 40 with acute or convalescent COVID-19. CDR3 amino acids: CASSLTLGGTQYF. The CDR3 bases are TGTGCCAGCAGCTTAACCCTGGGAGGGACCCAGTACTTC.